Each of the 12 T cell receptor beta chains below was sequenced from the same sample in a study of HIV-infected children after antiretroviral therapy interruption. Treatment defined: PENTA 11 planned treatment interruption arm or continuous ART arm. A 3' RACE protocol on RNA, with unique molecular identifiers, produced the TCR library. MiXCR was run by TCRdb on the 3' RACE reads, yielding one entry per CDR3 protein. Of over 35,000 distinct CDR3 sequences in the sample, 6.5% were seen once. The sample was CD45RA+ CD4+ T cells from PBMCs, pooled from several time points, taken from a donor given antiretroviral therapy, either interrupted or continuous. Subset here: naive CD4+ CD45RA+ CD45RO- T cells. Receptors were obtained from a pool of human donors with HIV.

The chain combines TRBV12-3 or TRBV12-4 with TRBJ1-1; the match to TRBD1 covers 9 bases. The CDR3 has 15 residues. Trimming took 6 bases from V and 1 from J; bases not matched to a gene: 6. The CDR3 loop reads CASRAETGGNTEAFF. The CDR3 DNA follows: TGTGCCAGCAGAGCGGAGACAGGGGGGAACACTGAAGCTTTCTTT.

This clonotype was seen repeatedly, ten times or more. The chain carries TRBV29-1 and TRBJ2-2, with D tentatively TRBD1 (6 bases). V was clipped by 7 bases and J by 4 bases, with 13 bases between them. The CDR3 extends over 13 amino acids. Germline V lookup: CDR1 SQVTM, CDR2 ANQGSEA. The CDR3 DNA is TGCAGCGGAACAGGGTACTCCACCGGGGAGCTGTTTTTT. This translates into CSGTGYSTGELFF.

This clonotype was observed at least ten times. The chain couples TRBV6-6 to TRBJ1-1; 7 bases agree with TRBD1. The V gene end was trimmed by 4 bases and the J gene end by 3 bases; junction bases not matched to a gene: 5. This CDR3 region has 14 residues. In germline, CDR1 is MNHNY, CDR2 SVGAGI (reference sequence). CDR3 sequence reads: CASSWAGGDTEAFF. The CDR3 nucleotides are TGTGCCAGCAGTTGGGCAGGGGGGGACACTGAAGCTTTCTTT.

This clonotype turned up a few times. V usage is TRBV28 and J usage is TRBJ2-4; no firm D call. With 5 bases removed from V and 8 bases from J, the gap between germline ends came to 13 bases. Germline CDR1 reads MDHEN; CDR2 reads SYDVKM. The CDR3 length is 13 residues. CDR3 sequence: CASSPNLRDIQYF. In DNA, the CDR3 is TGTGCCAGCAGTCCTAACCTCCGGGACATTCAGTACTTC.

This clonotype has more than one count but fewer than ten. CDR3 in DNA: TGTGCCATAAGGGGGACAGGGTCTGAAGCTTTCTTT. As protein: CAIRGTGSEAFF. The chain uses TRBV10-3 and TRBJ1-1; 9 positions agree with TRBD1. The CDR3 sequence is 12 residues long. Germline values: CDR1 ENHRY, CDR2 SYGVKD. The V gene end was trimmed by 9 bases and the J gene end by 6 bases; junction bases not matched to a gene: 5.

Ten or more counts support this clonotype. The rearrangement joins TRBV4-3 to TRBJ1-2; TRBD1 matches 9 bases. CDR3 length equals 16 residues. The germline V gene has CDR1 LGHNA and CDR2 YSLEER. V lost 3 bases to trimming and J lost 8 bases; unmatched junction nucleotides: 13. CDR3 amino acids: CASSQVKQGAVGGYTF. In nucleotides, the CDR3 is TGCGCCAGCAGCCAGGTTAAACAGGGGGCAGTCGGGGGCTACACCTTC.

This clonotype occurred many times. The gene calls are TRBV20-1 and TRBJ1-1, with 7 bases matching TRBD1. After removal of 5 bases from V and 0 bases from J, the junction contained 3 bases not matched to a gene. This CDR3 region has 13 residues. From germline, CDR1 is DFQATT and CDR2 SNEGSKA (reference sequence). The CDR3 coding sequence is TGCAGTGCTGGGACAGTGATGAACACTGAAGCTTTCTTT. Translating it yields CSAGTVMNTEAFF.

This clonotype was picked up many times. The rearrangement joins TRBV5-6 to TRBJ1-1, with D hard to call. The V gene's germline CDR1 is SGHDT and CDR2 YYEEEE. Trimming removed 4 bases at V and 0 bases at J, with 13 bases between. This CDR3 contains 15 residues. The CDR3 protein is CASSPLSRLNTEAFF. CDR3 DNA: TGTGCCAGCAGCCCCCTCTCGCGGCTGAACACTGAAGCTTTCTTT.

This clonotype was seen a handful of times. Here the CDR3 DNA reads TGTGCCAGCAGCCACCAGGGCCGCACTGAAGCTTTCTTT. Its translation is CASSHQGRTEAFF. The chain couples TRBV3-1 to TRBJ1-1; D perhaps matches TRBD1 (5 bases). Between the trimmed V and J ends, which lost 3 bases and 4 bases, there was a span of 9 bases. In germline, CDR1 is LGHDT, CDR2 YNNKEL (reference sequence). The CDR3 covers 13 residues.

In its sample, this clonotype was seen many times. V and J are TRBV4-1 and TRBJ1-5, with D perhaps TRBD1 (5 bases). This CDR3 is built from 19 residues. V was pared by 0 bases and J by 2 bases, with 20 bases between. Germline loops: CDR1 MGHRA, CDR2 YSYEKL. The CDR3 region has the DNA TGCGCCAGCAGCCAAGATGCTTCCCATGTAGGGGTAGGCAATCAGCCCCAGCATTTT. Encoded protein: CASSQDASHVGVGNQPQHF.

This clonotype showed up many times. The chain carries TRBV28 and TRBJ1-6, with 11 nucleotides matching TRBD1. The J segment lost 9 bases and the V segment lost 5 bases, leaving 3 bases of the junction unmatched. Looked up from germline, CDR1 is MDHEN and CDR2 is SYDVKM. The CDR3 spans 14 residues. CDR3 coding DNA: TGTGCCAGCAGTCCGGGACAGGGGGTTTCACCCCTCCACTTT. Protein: CASSPGQGVSPLHF.

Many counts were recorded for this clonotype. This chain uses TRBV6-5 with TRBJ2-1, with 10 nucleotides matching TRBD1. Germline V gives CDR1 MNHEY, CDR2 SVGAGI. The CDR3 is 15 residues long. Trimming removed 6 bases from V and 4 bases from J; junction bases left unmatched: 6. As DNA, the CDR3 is TGTGCCAGCAGCCCCGACAGGGGGCCTTACAATGAGCAGTTCTTC. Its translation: CASSPDRGPYNEQFF.